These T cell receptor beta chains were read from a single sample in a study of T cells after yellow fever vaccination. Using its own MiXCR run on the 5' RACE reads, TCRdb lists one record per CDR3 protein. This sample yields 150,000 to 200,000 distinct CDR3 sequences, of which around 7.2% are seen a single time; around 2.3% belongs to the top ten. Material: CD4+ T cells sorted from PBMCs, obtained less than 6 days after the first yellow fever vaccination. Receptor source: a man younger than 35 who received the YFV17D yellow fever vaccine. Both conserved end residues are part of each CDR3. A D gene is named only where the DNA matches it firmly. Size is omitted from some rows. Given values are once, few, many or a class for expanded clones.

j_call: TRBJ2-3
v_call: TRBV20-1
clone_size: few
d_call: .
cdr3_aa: CSAKNPASTDTQYF
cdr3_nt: TGCAGTGCTAAGAACCCGGCTAGCACAGATACGCAGTATTTT

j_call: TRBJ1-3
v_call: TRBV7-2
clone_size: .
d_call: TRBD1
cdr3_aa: CASRFQTGDTIYF
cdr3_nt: TGTGCCAGCAGGTTTCAAACAGGGGACACCATATATTTT

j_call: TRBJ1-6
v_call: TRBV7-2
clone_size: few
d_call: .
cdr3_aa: CASSLDSSYNSPLHF
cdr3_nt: TGTGCCAGCAGCTTAGACAGCTCCTATAATTCACCCCTCCACTTT

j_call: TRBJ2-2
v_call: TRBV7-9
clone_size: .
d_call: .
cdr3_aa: CASSPSGELFF
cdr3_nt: TGTGCCAGCAGCCCCAGTGGGGAGCTGTTTTTT

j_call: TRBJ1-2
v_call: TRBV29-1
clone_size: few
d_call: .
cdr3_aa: CSVADKPTIMIDGYTF
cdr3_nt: TGCAGCGTTGCGGACAAGCCGACAATAATGATAGATGGCTACACCTTC

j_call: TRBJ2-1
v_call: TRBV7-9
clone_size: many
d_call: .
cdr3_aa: CASRRGNNEQFF
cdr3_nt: TGTGCCAGCAGGCGAGGGAACAATGAGCAGTTCTTC

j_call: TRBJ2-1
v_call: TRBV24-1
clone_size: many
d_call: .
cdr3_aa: CATSLALGGLNEQFF
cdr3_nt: TGTGCCACCAGTCTGGCTCTGGGGGGATTAAATGAGCAGTTCTTC

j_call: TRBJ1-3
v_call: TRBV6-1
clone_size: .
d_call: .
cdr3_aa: CASSPMGADGNTIYF
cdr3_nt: TGTGCCTCCTCCCCGATGGGGGCAGATGGAAACACCATATATTTT

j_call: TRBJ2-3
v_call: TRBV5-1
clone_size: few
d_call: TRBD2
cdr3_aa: CASSQGLGEDTQYF
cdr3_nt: TGCGCCAGCAGCCAGGGACTAGGCGAAGATACGCAGTATTTT

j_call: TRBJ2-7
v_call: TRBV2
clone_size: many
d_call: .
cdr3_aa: CASRVTGYEQYF
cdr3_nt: TGTGCCAGCAGAGTTACAGGATACGAGCAGTACTTC

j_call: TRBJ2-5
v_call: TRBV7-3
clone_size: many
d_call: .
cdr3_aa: CASSRYQGSVTQYF
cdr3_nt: TGTGCCAGCAGTCGATACCAGGGGTCAGTGACCCAGTACTTC

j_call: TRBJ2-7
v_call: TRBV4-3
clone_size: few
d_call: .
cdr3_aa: CASSQDRTIIYEQYF
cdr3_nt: TGCGCCAGCAGCCAAGATCGGACCATAATCTACGAGCAGTACTTC

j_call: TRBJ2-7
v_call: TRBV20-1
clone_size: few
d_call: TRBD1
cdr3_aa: CSALALTGGYEQYF
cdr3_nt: TGCAGTGCTCTGGCCCTGACAGGGGGCTACGAGCAGTACTTC

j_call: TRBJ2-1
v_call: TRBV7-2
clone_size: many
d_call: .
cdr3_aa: CASRRSSYNEQFF
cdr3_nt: TGTGCCAGCAGACGGAGCTCCTACAATGAGCAGTTCTTC

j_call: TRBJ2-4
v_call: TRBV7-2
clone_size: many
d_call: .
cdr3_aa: CASSPDGGAKNIQYF
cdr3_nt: TGTGCCAGCAGCCCTGACGGTGGTGCCAAAAACATTCAGTACTTC

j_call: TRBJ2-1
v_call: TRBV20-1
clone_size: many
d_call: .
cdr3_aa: CSARLSGYEQFF
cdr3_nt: TGCAGTGCTAGATTGAGCGGCTATGAGCAGTTCTTC

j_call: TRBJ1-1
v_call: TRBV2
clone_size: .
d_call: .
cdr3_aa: CASSEARYPGTEAFF
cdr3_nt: TGTGCCAGCAGTGAAGCCCGTTACCCCGGGACCGAAGCTTTCTTT

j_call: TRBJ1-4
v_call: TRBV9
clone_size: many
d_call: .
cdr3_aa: CASSVDGRVGEKLFF
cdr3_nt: TGTGCCAGCAGCGTAGATGGCAGGGTCGGCGAAAAACTGTTTTTT

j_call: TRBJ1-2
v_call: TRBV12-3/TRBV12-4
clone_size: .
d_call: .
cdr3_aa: CASSLHREYGYTF
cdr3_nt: TGTGCCAGCAGTTTACACAGGGAGTATGGCTACACCTTC

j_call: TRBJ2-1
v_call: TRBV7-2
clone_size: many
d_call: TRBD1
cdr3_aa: CASSLRTGNNEQFF
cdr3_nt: TGTGCCAGCAGCTTAAGGACAGGGAACAATGAGCAGTTCTTC

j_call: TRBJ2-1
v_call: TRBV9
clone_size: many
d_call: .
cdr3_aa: CASSVPGGSYNEQFF
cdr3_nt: TGTGCCAGCAGCGTACCGGGGGGCAGCTACAATGAGCAGTTCTTC

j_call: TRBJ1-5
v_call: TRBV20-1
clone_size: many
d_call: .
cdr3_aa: CSAVSGNQPQHF
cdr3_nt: TGCAGTGCTGTTTCCGGGAATCAGCCCCAGCATTTT

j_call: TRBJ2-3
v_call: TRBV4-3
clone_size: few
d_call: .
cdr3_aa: CASSQDPGTDTQYF
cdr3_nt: TGCGCCAGCAGCCAAGATCCAGGGACAGATACGCAGTATTTT

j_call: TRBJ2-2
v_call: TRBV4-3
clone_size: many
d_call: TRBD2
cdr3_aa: CASSQDIASGVANTGELFF
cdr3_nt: TGCGCCAGCAGCCAAGATATAGCTAGCGGGGTAGCAAACACCGGGGAGCTGTTTTTT

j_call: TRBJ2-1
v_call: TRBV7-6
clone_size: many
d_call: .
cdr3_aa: CASSSRRRGLHEQFF
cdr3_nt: TGTGCCAGCAGCTCCAGGCGGAGGGGGCTCCATGAGCAGTTCTTC

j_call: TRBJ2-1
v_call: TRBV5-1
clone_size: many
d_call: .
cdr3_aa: CASSPGQVGEQFF
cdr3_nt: TGCGCCAGCAGCCCGGGCCAGGTCGGTGAGCAGTTCTTC

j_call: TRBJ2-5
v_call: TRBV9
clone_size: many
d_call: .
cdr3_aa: CASSVGHRETQYF
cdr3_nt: TGTGCCAGCAGCGTAGGACATCGTGAGACCCAGTACTTC

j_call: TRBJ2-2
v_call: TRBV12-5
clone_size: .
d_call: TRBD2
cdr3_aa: CASGLALAGAWNTGELFF
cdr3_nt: TGTGCTAGTGGTTTGGCCCTAGCGGGGGCCTGGAACACCGGGGAGCTGTTTTTT

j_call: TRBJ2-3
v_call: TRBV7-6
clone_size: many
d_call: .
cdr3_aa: CASSSLERTDTQYF
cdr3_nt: TGTGCCAGCAGCTCACTAGAGCGCACAGATACGCAGTATTTT

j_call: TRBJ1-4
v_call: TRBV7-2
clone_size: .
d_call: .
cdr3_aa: CASNRWPNEKLFF
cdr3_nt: TGTGCCAGCAACCGGTGGCCCAATGAAAAACTGTTTTTT

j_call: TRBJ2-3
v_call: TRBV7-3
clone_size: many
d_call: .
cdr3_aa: CASSLRGPGDTQYF
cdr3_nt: TGTGCCAGCAGCTTACGGGGGCCGGGAGATACGCAGTATTTT

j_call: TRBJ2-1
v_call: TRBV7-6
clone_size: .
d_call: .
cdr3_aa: CASSFAGASLADEQFF
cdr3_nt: TGTGCCAGCAGCTTTGCGGGGGCCTCCTTGGCGGATGAGCAGTTCTTC

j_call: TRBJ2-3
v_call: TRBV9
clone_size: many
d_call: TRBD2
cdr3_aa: CASSVGTSGGTDTQYF
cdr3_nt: TGTGCCAGCAGCGTTGGGACTAGCGGGGGTACAGATACGCAGTATTTT

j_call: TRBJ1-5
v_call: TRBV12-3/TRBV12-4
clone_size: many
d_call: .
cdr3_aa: CASSLQINQPQHF
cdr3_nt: TGTGCCAGCAGTTTACAGATAAATCAGCCCCAGCATTTT

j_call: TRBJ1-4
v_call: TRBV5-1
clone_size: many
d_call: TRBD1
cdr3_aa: CASSLGTGEKLFF
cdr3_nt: TGCGCCAGCAGTTTGGGGACAGGTGAAAAACTGTTTTTT

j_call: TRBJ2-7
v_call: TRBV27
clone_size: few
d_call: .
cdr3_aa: CASNPGPTQYYEQYF
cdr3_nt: TGTGCCAGCAATCCAGGCCCAACCCAATACTACGAGCAGTACTTC

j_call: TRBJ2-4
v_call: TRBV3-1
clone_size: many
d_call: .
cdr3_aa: CASSLTANIQYF
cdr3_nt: TGTGCCAGCAGCCTGACAGCGAACATTCAGTACTTC

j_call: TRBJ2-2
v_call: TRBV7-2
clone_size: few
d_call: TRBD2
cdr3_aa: CASSLGGGTSGTGELFF
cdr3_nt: TGTGCCAGCAGCTTAGGGGGGGGGACTAGCGGGACCGGGGAGCTGTTTTTT

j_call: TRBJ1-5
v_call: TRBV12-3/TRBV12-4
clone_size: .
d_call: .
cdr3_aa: CASSFGYSNQPQHF
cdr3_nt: TGTGCCAGCAGTTTCGGGTATAGCAATCAGCCCCAGCATTTT

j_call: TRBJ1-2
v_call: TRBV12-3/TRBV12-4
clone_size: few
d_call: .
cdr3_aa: CASSDSTGNYGYTF
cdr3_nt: TGTGCCAGCAGCGACTCGACGGGGAACTATGGCTACACCTTC

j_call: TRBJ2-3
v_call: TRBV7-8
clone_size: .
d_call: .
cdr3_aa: CASSPRAGRPTDTQYF
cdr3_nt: TGTGCCAGCAGCCCCAGGGCGGGCAGGCCCACAGATACGCAGTATTTT

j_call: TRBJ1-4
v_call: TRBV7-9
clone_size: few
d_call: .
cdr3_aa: CASSLAVGEKLFF
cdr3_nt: TGTGCCAGCAGCTTAGCGGTGGGGGAAAAACTGTTTTTT

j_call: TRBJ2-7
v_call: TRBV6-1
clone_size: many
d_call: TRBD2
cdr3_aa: CASSGTSGAYEQYF
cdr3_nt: TGTGCCAGCAGCGGGACTAGCGGGGCCTACGAGCAGTACTTC

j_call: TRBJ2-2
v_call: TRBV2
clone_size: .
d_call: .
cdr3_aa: CASSAQISGELFF
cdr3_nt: TGTGCCAGCAGTGCGCAGATTTCCGGGGAGCTGTTTTTT

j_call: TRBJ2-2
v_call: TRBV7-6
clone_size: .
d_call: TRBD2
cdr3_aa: CASSPSPSGGAVTGELFF
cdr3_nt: TGTGCCAGCAGCCCCAGTCCGAGCGGGGGGGCCGTCACCGGGGAGCTGTTTTTT

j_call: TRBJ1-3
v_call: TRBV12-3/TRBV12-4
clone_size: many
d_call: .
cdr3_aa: CASSLLGNTIYF
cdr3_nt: TGTGCCAGCAGTTTGCTGGGAAACACCATATATTTT

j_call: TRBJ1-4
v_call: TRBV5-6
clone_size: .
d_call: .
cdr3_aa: CASSTGFATNEKLFF
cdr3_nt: TGTGCCAGCAGCACAGGGTTTGCAACTAATGAAAAACTGTTTTTT

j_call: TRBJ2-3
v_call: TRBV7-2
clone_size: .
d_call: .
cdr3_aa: CASSQEQGRDTQYF
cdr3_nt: TGTGCCAGCAGCCAAGAACAGGGTCGAGATACGCAGTATTTT

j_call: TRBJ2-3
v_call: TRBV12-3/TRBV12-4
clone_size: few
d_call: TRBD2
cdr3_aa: CASSQPGLAGGTDTQYF
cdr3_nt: TGTGCCAGCAGTCAACCGGGACTAGCGGGGGGCACAGATACGCAGTATTTT

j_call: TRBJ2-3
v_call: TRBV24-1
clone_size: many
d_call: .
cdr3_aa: CATSDRGTHTQYF
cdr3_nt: TGTGCCACCAGTGACCGAGGGACACACACGCAGTATTTT

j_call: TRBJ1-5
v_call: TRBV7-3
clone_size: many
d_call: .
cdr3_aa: CASSLDLGQPQHF
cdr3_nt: TGTGCCAGCAGCTTAGATTTGGGTCAGCCCCAGCATTTT

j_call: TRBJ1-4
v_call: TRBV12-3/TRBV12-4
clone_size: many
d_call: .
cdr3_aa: CASSLGTENEKLFF
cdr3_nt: TGTGCCAGCAGTTTAGGAACGGAGAATGAAAAACTGTTTTTT

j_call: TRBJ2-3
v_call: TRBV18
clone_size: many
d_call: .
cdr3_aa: CASSPVTDTQYF
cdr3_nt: TGTGCCAGCTCACCTGTGACAGATACGCAGTATTTT

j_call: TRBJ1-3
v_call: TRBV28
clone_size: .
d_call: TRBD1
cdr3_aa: CASSPSGQGANIGNTIYF
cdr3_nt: TGTGCCAGCAGTCCGTCGGGGCAGGGGGCGAATATCGGAAACACCATATATTTT

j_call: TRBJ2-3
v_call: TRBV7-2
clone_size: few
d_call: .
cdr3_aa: CASSLQGRMYF
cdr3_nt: TGTGCCAGCAGCCTCCAGGGTCGGATGTATTTT

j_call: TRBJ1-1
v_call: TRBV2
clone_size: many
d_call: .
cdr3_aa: CASQGQMNTEAFF
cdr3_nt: TGTGCCAGCCAAGGACAGATGAACACTGAAGCTTTCTTT

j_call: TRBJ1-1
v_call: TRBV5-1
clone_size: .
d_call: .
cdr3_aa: CASSSSTANTEAFF
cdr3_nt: TGCGCCAGCAGCTCCTCTACAGCGAACACTGAAGCTTTCTTT

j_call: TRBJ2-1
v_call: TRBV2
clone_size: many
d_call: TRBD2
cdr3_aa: CASSERGGGGNHEQFF
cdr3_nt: TGTGCCAGCAGTGAACGAGGCGGGGGTGGCAACCATGAGCAGTTCTTC

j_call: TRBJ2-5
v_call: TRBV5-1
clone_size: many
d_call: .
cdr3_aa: CASTYDAVRTQYF
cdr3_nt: TGCGCCAGCACGTATGACGCCGTCCGGACCCAGTACTTC

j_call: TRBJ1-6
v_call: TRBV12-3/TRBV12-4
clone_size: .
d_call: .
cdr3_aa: CASSRGRENSPLHF
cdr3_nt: TGTGCCAGCAGTCGGGGACGGGAGAATTCACCCCTCCACTTT